Here is one T cell receptor (beta chain) with its context. What it binds is unknown. This CDR3 has 15 amino acids. CDR1 and CDR2 from the germline V gene are LGHNA and YNFKEQ. The ends were cut back, 4 bases at V and 6 bases at J, with 16 bases in the middle. The record originates from a study of post-analysis software for immune sequencing data. Study as a whole: Multiple sclerosis in the patients followed relapsing-remitting, secondary progressive and progressive-relapsing courses. General observations from the study: In patients, TRBV5-6, TRBV5-1 and TRBV20-1 belonged to roughly five TRBV segments found more frequently than in controls. Controls showed significantly higher normalized Chao1 diversity than did multiple sclerosis patients.

Unique molecular identifiers were present in the TCR beta cDNA libraries. The source material, about 0.9 to 10 million T cells, gave rise to about 490,000 cDNA molecules. TCRdb used MiXCR to reprocess the PCR reads, holding one entry per CDR3 protein. The table includes 650,000 to 850,000 distinct CDR3 sequences, about 53% detected once. This TCR was sampled from a girl aged 10 to 17 with multiple sclerosis. Specimen: blood. V gene TRBV4-2 combines with J gene TRBJ1-5; no clear D gene. CDR3 nucleotide sequence: TGTGCCAGCAGCCGCACCAGGACGGCGATTCAGCCCCAGCATTTT. As protein: CASSRTRTAIQPQHF.